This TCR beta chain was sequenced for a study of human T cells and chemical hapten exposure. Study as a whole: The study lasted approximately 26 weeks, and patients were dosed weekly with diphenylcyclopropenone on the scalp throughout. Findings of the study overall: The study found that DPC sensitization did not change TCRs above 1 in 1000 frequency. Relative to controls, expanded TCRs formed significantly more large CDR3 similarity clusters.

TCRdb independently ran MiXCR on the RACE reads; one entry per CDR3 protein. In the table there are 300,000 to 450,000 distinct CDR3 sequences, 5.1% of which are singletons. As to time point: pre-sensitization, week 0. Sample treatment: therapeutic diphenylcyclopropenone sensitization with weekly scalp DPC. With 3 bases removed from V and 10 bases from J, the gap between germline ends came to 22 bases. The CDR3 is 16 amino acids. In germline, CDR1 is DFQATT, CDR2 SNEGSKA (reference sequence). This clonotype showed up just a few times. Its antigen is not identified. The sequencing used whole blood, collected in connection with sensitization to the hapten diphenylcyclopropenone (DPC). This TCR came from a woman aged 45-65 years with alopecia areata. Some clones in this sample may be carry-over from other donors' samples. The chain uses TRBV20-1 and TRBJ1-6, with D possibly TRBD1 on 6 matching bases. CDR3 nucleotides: TGCAGTGCTAGTACAGGGATGTCTAATATCGGCTCACCCCTCCACTTT. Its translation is CSASTGMSNIGSPLHF.